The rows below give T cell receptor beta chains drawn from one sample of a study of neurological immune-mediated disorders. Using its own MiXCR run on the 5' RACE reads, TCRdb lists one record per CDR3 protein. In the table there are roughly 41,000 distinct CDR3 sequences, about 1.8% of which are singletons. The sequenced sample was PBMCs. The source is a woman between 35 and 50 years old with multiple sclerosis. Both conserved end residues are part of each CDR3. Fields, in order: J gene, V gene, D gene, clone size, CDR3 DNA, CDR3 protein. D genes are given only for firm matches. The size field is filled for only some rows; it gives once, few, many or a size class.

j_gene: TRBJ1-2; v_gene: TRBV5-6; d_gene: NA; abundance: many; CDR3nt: TGTGCCAGCAGCTTGCGGCAGAGTTCGTATGGCTACACCTTC; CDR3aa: CASSLRQSSYGYTF
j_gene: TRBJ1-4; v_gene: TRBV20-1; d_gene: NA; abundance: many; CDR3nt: TGCAGTGCTAGAGCACGGGGAGAAAAACTGTTTTTT; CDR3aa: CSARARGEKLFF
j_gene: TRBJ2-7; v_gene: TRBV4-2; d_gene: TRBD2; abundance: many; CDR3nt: TGTGCCAGCAGCCAACAGCGGGGGGGCCCCTACGAGCAGTACTTC; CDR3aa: CASSQQRGGPYEQYF
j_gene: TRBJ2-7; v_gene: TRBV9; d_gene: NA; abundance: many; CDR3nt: TGTGCCAGCAGCGTAGTCCCCGCGAATGCCGAGCAGTACTTC; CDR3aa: CASSVVPANAEQYF
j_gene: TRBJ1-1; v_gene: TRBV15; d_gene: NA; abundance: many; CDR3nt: TGTGCCACCAGCAGAGTGTCGGCGTCTGAAGCTTTCTTT; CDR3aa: CATSRVSASEAFF
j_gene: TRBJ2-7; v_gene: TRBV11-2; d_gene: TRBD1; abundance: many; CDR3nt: TGTGCCAGCAGCTTAAAGGCGCAGGGGGACGAGCAGTACTTC; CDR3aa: CASSLKAQGDEQYF
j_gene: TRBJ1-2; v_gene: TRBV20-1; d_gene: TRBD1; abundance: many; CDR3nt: TGCAGTGCTAGAGCTCGTGGGACAGGGGCTATAACGGACTATGGCTACACCTTC; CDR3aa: CSARARGTGAITDYGYTF
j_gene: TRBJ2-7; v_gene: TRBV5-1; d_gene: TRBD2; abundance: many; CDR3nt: TGCGCCAGCAGCTTGCCCGGGGGGTACGAGCAGTACTTC; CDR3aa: CASSLPGGYEQYF
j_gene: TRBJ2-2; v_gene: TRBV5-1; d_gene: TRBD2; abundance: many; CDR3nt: TGCGCCAGCAGCTTCAGCGGGGGAAACACCGGGGAGCTGTTTTTT; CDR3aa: CASSFSGGNTGELFF
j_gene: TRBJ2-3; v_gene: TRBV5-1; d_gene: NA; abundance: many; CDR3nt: TGCGCCAGCATGTTACAGGATACGCAGTATTTT; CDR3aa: CASMLQDTQYF
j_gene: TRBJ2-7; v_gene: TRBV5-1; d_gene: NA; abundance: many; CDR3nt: TGCGCCAGCAGCTTGGAAGGGACTTTCATACACCAGCAGTACTTC; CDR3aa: CASSLEGTFIHQQYF
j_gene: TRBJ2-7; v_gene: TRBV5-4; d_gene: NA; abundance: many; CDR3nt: TGTGCCAGCAGCAGCTTGAGGTCTACAGGTCTGGACTTC; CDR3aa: CASSSLRSTGLDF
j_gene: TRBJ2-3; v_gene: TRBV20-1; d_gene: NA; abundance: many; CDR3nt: TGCAGTGCTCCCAAATGGGGCTTGGACAGCACAGATACGCAGTATTTT; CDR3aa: CSAPKWGLDSTDTQYF
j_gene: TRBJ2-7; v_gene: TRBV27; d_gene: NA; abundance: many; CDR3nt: TGTGCCAGCAGTTTGGGACACGTCTACGAGCAGTACTTC; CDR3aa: CASSLGHVYEQYF
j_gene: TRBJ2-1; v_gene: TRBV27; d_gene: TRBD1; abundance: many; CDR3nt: TGTGCCAGCAGCAGGGGGACAGGGCACGACAATGAGCAGTTCTTC; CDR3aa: CASSRGTGHDNEQFF
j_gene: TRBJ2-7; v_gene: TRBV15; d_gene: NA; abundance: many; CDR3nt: TGTGCCACCAGCAGAGATTCTGGGGACGAGCAGTACTTC; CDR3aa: CATSRDSGDEQYF
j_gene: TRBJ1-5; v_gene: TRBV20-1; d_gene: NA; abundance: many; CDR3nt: TGCAGTGCTAGGGTTCCGGGAAATCAGCCCCAGCATTTT; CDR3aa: CSARVPGNQPQHF
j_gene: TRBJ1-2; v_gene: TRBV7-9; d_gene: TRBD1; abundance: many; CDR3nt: TGTGCCAGCAGCTTAGCGGCAGGGGGCCGGGGCTACACCTTC; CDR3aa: CASSLAAGGRGYTF
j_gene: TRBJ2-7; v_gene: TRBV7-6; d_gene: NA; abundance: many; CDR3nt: TGTGCCAGCAGCTTAGGTAGCGCCTACGAGCAGTACTTC; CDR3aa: CASSLGSAYEQYF
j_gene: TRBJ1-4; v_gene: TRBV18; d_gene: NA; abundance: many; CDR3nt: TGTGCCAGCTCACCACGAGGAGGGATTAATGAAAAACTGTTTTTT; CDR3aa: CASSPRGGINEKLFF
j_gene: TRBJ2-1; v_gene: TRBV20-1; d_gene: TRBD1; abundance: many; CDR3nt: TGCAGTGCGAACAGGGGGTACAATGAGCAGTTCTTC; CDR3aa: CSANRGYNEQFF
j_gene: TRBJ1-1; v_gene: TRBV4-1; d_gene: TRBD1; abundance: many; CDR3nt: TGCGCCAGCAGCCCCGGACAGGGCCCGAACACTGAAGCTTTCTTT; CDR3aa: CASSPGQGPNTEAFF
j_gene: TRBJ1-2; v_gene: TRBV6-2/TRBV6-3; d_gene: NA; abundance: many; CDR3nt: TGTGCCAGCAGTACGTACAGGCGTGGCTACACCTTC; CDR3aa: CASSTYRRGYTF
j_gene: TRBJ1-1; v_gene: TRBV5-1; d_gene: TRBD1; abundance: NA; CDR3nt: TGCGCCAGCAGCTTGGGGGGAGGGGGCCCAACTGAAGCTTTCTTT; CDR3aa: CASSLGGGGPTEAFF
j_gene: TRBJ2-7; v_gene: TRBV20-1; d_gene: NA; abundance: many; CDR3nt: TGCAGTGCTAGAGATCCGATGAGGGTCTACGAGCAGTACTTC; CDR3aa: CSARDPMRVYEQYF
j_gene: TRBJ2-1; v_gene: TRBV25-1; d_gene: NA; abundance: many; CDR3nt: TGTGCCAGCAGTGAAGAGGAGGGCAGCCTAAACAATGAGCAGTTCTTC; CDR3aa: CASSEEEGSLNNEQFF
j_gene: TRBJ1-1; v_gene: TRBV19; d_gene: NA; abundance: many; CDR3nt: TGTGCCAGTAGGGTCCAAACGAACACTGAAGCTTTCTTT; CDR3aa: CASRVQTNTEAFF
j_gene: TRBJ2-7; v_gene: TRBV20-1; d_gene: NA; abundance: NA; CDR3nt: TGCAGTGCTGGGGGGGGGGCCTTTCTCTACGAGCAGTACTTC; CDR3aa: CSAGGGAFLYEQYF
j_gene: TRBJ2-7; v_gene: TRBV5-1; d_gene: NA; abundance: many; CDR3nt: TGCGCCAGCAGCTTGTTACAGAGCTACGAGCAGTACTTC; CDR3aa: CASSLLQSYEQYF
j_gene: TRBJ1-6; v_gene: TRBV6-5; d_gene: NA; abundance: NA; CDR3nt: TGTGCCAGCAGTGGACGGGGACATAATTCACCCCTCCACTTT; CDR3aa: CASSGRGHNSPLHF
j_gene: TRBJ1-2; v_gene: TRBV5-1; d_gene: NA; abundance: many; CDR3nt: TGCGCCAGCAGCTTGGCCCCGGGAAACTATGGCTACACCTTC; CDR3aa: CASSLAPGNYGYTF
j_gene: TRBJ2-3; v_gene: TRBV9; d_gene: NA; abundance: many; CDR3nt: TGTGCCAGCAGCGTAGGGCAGGGGCGACGCACAGATACGCAGTATTTT; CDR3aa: CASSVGQGRRTDTQYF
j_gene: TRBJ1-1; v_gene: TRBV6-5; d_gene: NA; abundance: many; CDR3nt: TGTGCCAGCAGCCGAACCCTCCTTAACACTGAAGCTTTCTTT; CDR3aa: CASSRTLLNTEAFF
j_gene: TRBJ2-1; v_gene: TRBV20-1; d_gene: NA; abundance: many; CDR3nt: TGCAGTGCTAGGGACTTCAGCTCCTACAATGAGCAGTTCTTC; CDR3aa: CSARDFSSYNEQFF
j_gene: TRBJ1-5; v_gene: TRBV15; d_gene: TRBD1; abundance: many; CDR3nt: TGTGCCACCAGCAGAGGGACAGGGGGACAGCCCCAGCATTTT; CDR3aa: CATSRGTGGQPQHF
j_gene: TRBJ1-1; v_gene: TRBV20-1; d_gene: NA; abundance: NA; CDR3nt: TGCAGTGCTAGAGATCCGGGACACTGGTCGACTTTCTTT; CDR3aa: CSARDPGHWSTFF
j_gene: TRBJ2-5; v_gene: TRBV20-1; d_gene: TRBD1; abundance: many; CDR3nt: TGCAGTGCTCGCAGGGACAGGAGTAGGGAGACCCAGTACTTC; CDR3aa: CSARRDRSRETQYF
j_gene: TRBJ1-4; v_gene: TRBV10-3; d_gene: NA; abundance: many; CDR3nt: TGTGCCGCACGGGGGACGCCGGCTGAAAAACTGTTTTTT; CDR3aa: CAARGTPAEKLFF
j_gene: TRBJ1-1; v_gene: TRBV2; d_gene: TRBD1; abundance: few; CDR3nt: TGTGCCAGCAGTGGGACAGGGTGGGAGACTGAAGCTTTCTTT; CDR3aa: CASSGTGWETEAFF
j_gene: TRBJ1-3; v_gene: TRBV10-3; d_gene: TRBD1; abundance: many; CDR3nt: TGTGCCATCAGTGAGTCGGGCAGGGGGCTTGGAAACACCATATATTTT; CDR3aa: CAISESGRGLGNTIYF
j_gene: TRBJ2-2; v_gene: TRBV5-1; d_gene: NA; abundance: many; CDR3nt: TGCGCCAGTCGCGGAGATGTGGGGACCGGGGAGCTGTTTTTT; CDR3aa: CASRGDVGTGELFF
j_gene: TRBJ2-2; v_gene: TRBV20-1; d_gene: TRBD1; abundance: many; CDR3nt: TGCAGTGCACCCCGGGACAGGGGGTCTAGCGGGGAGCTGTTTTTT; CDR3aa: CSAPRDRGSSGELFF
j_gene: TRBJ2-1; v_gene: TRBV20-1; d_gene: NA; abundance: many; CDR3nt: TGCAGTGCTAGCCGGGACGCGTACAATGAGCAGTTCTTC; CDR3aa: CSASRDAYNEQFF
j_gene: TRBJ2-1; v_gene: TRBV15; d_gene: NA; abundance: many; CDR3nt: TGTGCCACCAGCAGAGAAAGGTCTTCTATGAATGAGCAGTTCTTC; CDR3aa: CATSRERSSMNEQFF
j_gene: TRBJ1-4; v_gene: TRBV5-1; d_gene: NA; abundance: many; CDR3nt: TGCGCCAGCAGCCCGGGTGGAACTAATGAAAAACTGTTTTTT; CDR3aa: CASSPGGTNEKLFF
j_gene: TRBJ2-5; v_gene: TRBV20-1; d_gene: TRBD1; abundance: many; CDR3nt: TGCAGTGCTAGATCTCCGACAGGGTTGGAGACCCAGTACTTC; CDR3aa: CSARSPTGLETQYF
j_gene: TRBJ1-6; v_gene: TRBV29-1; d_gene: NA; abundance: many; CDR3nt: TGCAGCGTTGGAGCGACAGTCAATTCACCCCTCCACTTT; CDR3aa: CSVGATVNSPLHF
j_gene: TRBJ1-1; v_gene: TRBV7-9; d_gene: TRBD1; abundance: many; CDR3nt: TGTGCCAGCAGCTTAGTCGGACAGGGGAACACTGAAGCTTTCTTT; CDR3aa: CASSLVGQGNTEAFF
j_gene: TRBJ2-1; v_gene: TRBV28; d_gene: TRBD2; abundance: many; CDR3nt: TGTGCCAGCTATCGGCGGGGGGACAATGAGCAGTTCTTC; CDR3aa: CASYRRGDNEQFF
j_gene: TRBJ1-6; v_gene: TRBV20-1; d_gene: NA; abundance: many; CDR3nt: TGCAGTGCTAGACCTCCGGGACTCTATAATTCACCCCTCCACTTT; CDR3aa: CSARPPGLYNSPLHF
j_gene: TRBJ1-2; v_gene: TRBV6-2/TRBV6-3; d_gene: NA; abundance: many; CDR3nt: TGTGCCAGCTGGGGGAATGGCTACACCTTC; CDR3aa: CASWGNGYTF
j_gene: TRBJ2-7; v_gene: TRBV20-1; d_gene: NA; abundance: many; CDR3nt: TGCAGTGCTAAGGACCGGTTTGGGTACGAGCAGTACTTC; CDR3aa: CSAKDRFGYEQYF
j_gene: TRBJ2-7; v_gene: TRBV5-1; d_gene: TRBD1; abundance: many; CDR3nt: TGCGCCAGCAGCTTGTCAGGGGGCGGCAACGAGCAGTACTTC; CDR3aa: CASSLSGGGNEQYF